This T cell receptor beta chain was captured by sequencing in a study of blood T cell repertoires in COVID-19. As for the study in general: COVID-19 samples, acute and convalescent, were from the United States, Italy and Spain. Sources were T cells, B-cell-depleted T cells, or PBMCs; the material itself was cDNA or gDNA.

Original data processing: Amplification from reference gene primers served as the basis for estimated nucleated cell counts. Data came from immunoSEQ multiplex PCR; TCRdb stores just in-frame clones and leaves some out. That table furnishes V, J and clone size, whereas the DNA furnished D and trimming. The sample contains around 210,000 clones, about 79% of which appear only once. The CDR3 contains 15 residues. The V and J ends lost 5 bases and 1 base respectively, with 13 bases between them. Germline assignment: CDR1 SGHVS and CDR2 FNYEAQ. This clone was picked up one time. The source is a human donor in a cohort sampled during active COVID-19. The V gene is TRBV7-6, the J gene TRBJ2-3; possible D gene TRBD2, 6 bases. The sequenced material came from peripheral blood. The DNA of the CDR3 is TGTGCCAGCAGCCTTGGGGCGGGGCGCACAGATACGCAGTATTTT. Translated: CASSLGAGRTDTQYF.